The 13 T cell receptor beta chains below were found in one sample sequenced in a study of cytotoxic CD8 clonotypes in ibrutinib-treated CLL. Assay used: immunoSEQ multiplex PCR; TCRdb lists only in-frame clones, some missing. The sample lists approximately 350,000 clones, 60% to 80% occurring once. The sample was PBMCs, taken after 36 months of ibrutinib treatment. These receptors were collected from a human donor with chronic lymphocytic leukemia.

The CDR3 nucleotides are TGCAGCGTGGATTCCGGGACTACCCACACCGGGGAGCTGTTTTTT. Residues: CSVDSGTTHTGELFF. The chain carries TRBV29-1 and TRBJ2-2, with 7 bases matching TRBD2. Germline V gene sequence: CDR1 SQVTM, CDR2 ANQGSEA. This CDR3 region has 15 residues. Germline trimming cut 6 bases from V and 3 bases from J; bases unmatched to any gene: 10.

This chain connects TRBV7-2 to TRBJ2-7; perhaps TRBD2 as D (5 bases). The germline V gene encodes CDR1 SGHTA and CDR2 FQGNSA. This CDR3 region has 11 residues. Trimming pared 5 bases from V and 9 bases from J, leaving 11 bases between. CDR3 protein: CASSQGLGQYF. The DNA for the CDR3 is TGTGCCAGCAGCCAAGGACTGGGGCAGTACTTC. Filled out from reference TRBV7-2 and TRBJ2-7, the complete variable domain reads GAGVSQSPSNKVTEKGKDVELRCDPISGHTALYWYRQSLGQGLEFLIYFQGNSAPDKSGLPSDRFSAERTGGSVSTLTIQRTQQEDSAVYLCASSQGLGQYFGPGTRLTVT.

The chain uses TRBV7-9 and TRBJ2-2, with TRBD1 identical over 7 bases. The V gene end was trimmed by 6 bases and the J gene end by 0 bases; junction bases not matched to a gene: 10. The CDR3 is made up of 17 amino acids. CDR1 and CDR2 from the germline V gene are SEHNR and FQNEAQ (reference sequence). CDR3 amino acids: CASRTATGEPNTGELFF. CDR3 nucleotides: TGTGCCAGCAGAACGGCCACAGGGGAACCGAACACCGGGGAGCTGTTTTTT. Based on the CDR3 plus reference TRBV7-9 and TRBJ2-2, the full variable domain is DTGVSQNPRHKITKRGQNVTFRCDPISEHNRLYWYRQTLGQGPEFLTYFQNEAQLEKSRLLSDRFSAERPKGSFSTLEIQRTEQGDSAMYLCASRTATGEPNTGELFFGEGSRLTVL.

The chain has TRBV7-2 and TRBJ2-7; D is tentatively TRBD1 or TRBD2 (5 bases each). The CDR3 is 13 residues long. Per the germline V gene, CDR1 is SGHTA and CDR2 is FQGNSA. Trimming pared 5 bases from V and 6 bases from J, leaving 14 bases between. The CDR3: CASSQGRLVEQYF. The DNA of the CDR3 is TGTGCCAGCAGCCAGGGACGATTGGTCGAGCAGTACTTC.

This chain links TRBV6-1 with TRBJ2-3; D not resolved. CDR1 is MNHNS, CDR2 SASEGT, per germline. The germline V and J ends were trimmed by 5 bases and 4 bases, with 10 bases remaining between them. The CDR3 is made up of 13 amino acids. The CDR3 loop reads CASSISLPDTQYF. The DNA of the CDR3 is TGTGCCAGCAGTATCTCCCTACCAGATACGCAGTATTTT.

CDR3 loop: CASSVEIGFTDTQYF. In nucleotides, the CDR3 is TGTGCCAGCAGCGTAGAGATAGGGTTCACAGATACGCAGTATTTT. The gene calls are TRBV9 and TRBJ2-3; D is undetermined. Germline assignment: CDR1 SGDLS and CDR2 YYNGEE. V was clipped by 0 bases and J by 2 bases, with 10 bases between them. The CDR3 totals 15 residues.

The rearrangement links TRBV18 to TRBJ2-7; TRBD2 is a possible D gene (8 bases). CDR3 size: 15 residues. V was pared by 2 bases and J by 6 bases, with 17 bases between. The V gene's germline CDR1 is KGHSH and CDR2 LQKENI. This CDR3 reads CASSPAGGLAGEQYF. CDR3 nucleotides: TGTGCCAGCTCACCAGCAGGGGGTCTAGCGGGCGAGCAGTACTTC. The full variable domain, its missing parts supplied by reference TRBV18 and TRBJ2-7, is NAGVMQNPRHLVRRRGQEARLRCSPMKGHSHVYWYRQLPEEGLKFMVYLQKENIIDESGMPKERFSAEFPKEGPSILRIQQVVRGDSAAYFCASSPAGGLAGEQYFGPGTRLTVT.

The rearrangement links TRBV7-9 to TRBJ2-7; weak D call: TRBD1 (5 bases). Germline assignment: CDR1 SEHNR and CDR2 FQNEAQ (reference sequence). The CDR3 runs to 14 residues. Trimming left V 3 bases short and J 1 base short, with 10 bases between. For the CDR3, the DNA is TGTGCCAGCAGCTTCGACAGAACTTCCTACGAGCAGTACTTC. Amino acids: CASSFDRTSYEQYF.

The rearrangement links TRBV7-2 to TRBJ1-6; TRBD1 matches at 12 bases. This CDR3 is built from 15 residues. Germline V gene sequence: CDR1 SGHTA, CDR2 FQGNSA. The J segment lost 8 bases and the V segment lost 5 bases, leaving 4 bases of the junction unmatched. This CDR3 reads CASSIGTGGDSPLHF. CDR3 bases: TGTGCCAGCAGCATCGGGACAGGGGGCGATTCACCCCTCCACTTT.

About this clone: An end of the junction differs from the germline gene, which may be a read error. This chain joins TRBV5-4 and TRBJ2-3; D gene unclear. The CDR3 runs 13 residues. The germline V gene has CDR1 SGHNT and CDR2 YYREEE (reference sequence). The CDR3 reads CASSQGATDTQYF. CDR3 in DNA: TGCGCCAGCAGCCAAGGAGCCACAGATACGCAGTATTTT.

V is TRBV11-1 and J is TRBJ1-1, with D possibly being TRBD1 (5 bases). This CDR3 contains 13 residues. Trimming removed 5 bases at V and 5 bases at J, with 12 bases between. Germline loops: CDR1 SGHAT, CDR2 FQDESV (reference sequence). The CDR3 protein is CASSPGGGTEAFF. In DNA, the CDR3 is TGTGCCAGCAGCCCGGGTGGGGGAACTGAAGCTTTCTTT. The whole variable domain, filled in from reference TRBV11-1 and TRBJ1-1, reads EAEVAQSPRYKITEKSQAVAFWCDPISGHATLYWYRQILGQGPELLVQFQDESVVDDSQLPKDRFSAERLKGVDSTLKIQPAELGDSAMYLCASSPGGGTEAFFGQGTRLTVV.

The count of this clone is one. The chain is built from TRBV2 and TRBJ1-2, with a possible D match to TRBD1 (6 bases). The V gene lost 10 bases and the J gene lost 4 bases, with 19 bases spanning the gap. Germline-derived CDR1 and CDR2 are SNHLY and FYNNEI. This CDR3 spans 14 amino acids. CDR3 residues: CATNPQGIIYGYTF. The CDR3 region has the DNA TGTGCCACCAATCCTCAGGGGATTATCTATGGCTACACCTTC.

This clone was observed a few times. The chain combines TRBV27 with TRBJ1-2, with TRBD1 identical over 9 bases. V trimming: 10 bases; J trimming: 0 bases; junction bases outside the gene matches: 3. CDR1 is MNHEY, CDR2 SMNVEV, per germline (reference sequence). The CDR3 covers 13 residues. CDR3 amino acids: CATRTGANYGYTF. The CDR3 DNA follows: TGTGCCACCCGGACAGGGGCTAACTATGGCTACACCTTC.